These T cell receptor beta chains were read from a single sample in a study of blood T cell repertoires in COVID-19. Repertoires were generated with immunoSEQ multiplex PCR, while TCRdb's copy carries only in-frame clones and drops some. Counted here are around 160,000 clones, around 87% occurring once; the ten biggest clones make up about 6%. Input material: peripheral blood. Receptors were obtained from a man at least 80 years old with acute or convalescent COVID-19. Each CDR3 is given with its conserved first and last residue. D genes are given only for firm matches. Clone size appears in some rows only: once, few, many, or a class for an expanded clone.

clone_size j_call v_call d_call cdr3_nt cdr3_aa
few TRBJ2-7 TRBV15 TRBD2 TGTGCCACCAGCAGAAGTAGCGGGGCTCCCTACGAGCAGTACTTC CATSRSSGAPYEQYF
NA TRBJ2-2 TRBV9 TRBD2 TGTGCCAGCAGCGTAGGTACGGGAGGGATCACCGGGGAGCTGTTTTTT CASSVGTGGITGELFF
NA TRBJ1-1 TRBV7-9 TRBD1 TGTGCCAGCAGTCAAGGACAGGGGGTAACAGGCACTGAAGCTTTCTTT CASSQGQGVTGTEAFF
NA TRBJ2-2 TRBV7-8 TRBD1 TGTGCCAGCAGCCGCCTTTCACAGGGGGCTTACACCGGGGAGCTGTTTTTT CASSRLSQGAYTGELFF
NA TRBJ2-5 TRBV2 NA TGTGCCAGCGGAACGTTCAATCCAGGGTTCCAAGAGACCCAGTACTTC CASGTFNPGFQETQYF
NA TRBJ2-1 TRBV5-1 TRBD2 TGCGCCAGCAGCTTTGCTAGCGGGGGGACCAACACCCGGCGGAATGAGCAGTTCTTC CASSFASGGTNTRRNEQFF
NA TRBJ2-1 TRBV30 NA TGTGCCTGGACAGGGAACACCTACAATGAGCAGTTCTTC CAWTGNTYNEQFF
NA TRBJ1-1 TRBV29-1 TRBD1 TGCAGCGGGGGACAGTCGGACACTGAAGCTTTCTTT CSGGQSDTEAFF
NA TRBJ2-6 TRBV5-5 TRBD1 TGTGCCAGCACCACCGGGACAGGGCTCTCTGGGGCCAACGTCCTGACTTTC CASTTGTGLSGANVLTF
NA TRBJ2-5 TRBV4-1 TRBD2 TGCGCCAGCAGCCAAGGGGGCGGCGGGAGGAAGCAAGAGACCCAGTACTTC CASSQGGGGRKQETQYF
NA TRBJ2-3 TRBV9 TRBD1 TGTGCCAGCAGCTCCCGGACAGGGGTGGATACGCAGTATTTT CASSSRTGVDTQYF
NA TRBJ2-3 TRBV19 NA TGTGCCAGTATTGTCGGGGACTTCACTGGGGGTCTGTATTTT CASIVGDFTGGLYF
once TRBJ2-7 TRBV24-1 TRBD1 TGTGCCACCAGTGATTCAGAAGGGGGACAGGGGACCTACGAGCAGTACTTC CATSDSEGGQGTYEQYF
NA TRBJ1-2 TRBV6-1 NA TGTGCCAGCAGTGATCAGGTCTATGGCTACACCTTC CASSDQVYGYTF